This T cell receptor beta chain was captured in a study of shared clonotypes between healthy human individuals. V lost 1 base to trimming and J lost 1 base, with 14 bases between them. The CDR3 is 15 residues long. Germline lookup yields CDR1 GTSNPN and CDR2 SVGIG (reference sequence). The assay was immunoSEQ multiplex PCR, and TCRdb's table has in-frame clones only and misses some. Of approximately 2.3 million clones in the sample, approximately 93% are singletons; the top ten hold 0.39%. Sequencing was performed on naive CD4+ T cells from PBMCs. Documented subset: CD45RA+ positively selected. The chain employs TRBV30 and TRBJ2-7; D unclear. The clonotype originates from a man aged 18 to 30 in good health. Some clones in this sample may be carry-over from other donors' samples. The DNA for the CDR3 is TGTGCCTGGAGTGGGCCTGGTACAGTATCCTACGAGCAGTACTTC. Protein product: CAWSGPGTVSYEQYF.